The rows below give T cell receptor beta chains drawn from one sample of a study of cytomegalovirus exposure and HLA in healthy donors. The data were produced by immunoSEQ multiplex PCR, yet TCRdb's version contains in-frame clones alone and is incomplete. The data show 90,000 to 110,000 clones, approximately 86% seen once. The sequenced sample consisted of PBMCs. The origin of the receptors is a woman aged 18-29 years in good health and CMV-seropositive. Each CDR3 is given with its conserved first and last residue. The D gene is left open where the match is weak. Clone sizes are given selectively: once, few, many, or a class where the clone is expanded.

NA,NA,TRBJ2-3,TRBV28,TGTGCCAGCAGTTCCAGCGGAGGGCAGGTTCGGGATACGCAGTATTTT,CASSSSGGQVRDTQYF
NA,NA,TRBJ1-3,TRBV29-1,TGCAGCGTTGTCGAGCTGGGGGCGCGAGGAAACACCATATATTTT,CSVVELGARGNTIYF
NA,NA,TRBJ1-4,TRBV19,TGTGCCAGTAGTCCCCGGGACTTTCATGAAAAACTGTTTTTT,CASSPRDFHEKLFF
TRBD1,NA,TRBJ1-2,TRBV28,TGTGCCAGCAGTACCCCATCCGGGACAGGGGGCCCATTGGGCTATGGCTACACCTTC,CASSTPSGTGGPLGYGYTF
NA,NA,TRBJ2-7,TRBV7-8,TGTGCCAGCAGTCCAGGACAGTCAAGGAGCTACGAGCAGTACTTC,CASSPGQSRSYEQYF
TRBD1,few,TRBJ1-6,TRBV2,TGTGCCAGCAGTGAGTTCGGACAGGAGTCGTCACCCCTCCACTTT,CASSEFGQESSPLHF
TRBD2,NA,TRBJ2-7,TRBV7-2,TGTGCCAGCAGCAACGGACTAGCGGGATTCTCCGAGCAGTACTTC,CASSNGLAGFSEQYF
NA,NA,TRBJ1-2,TRBV6-5,TGTGCCAGCAGTCCGGACTCTCGCTATGGCTACACCTTC,CASSPDSRYGYTF
NA,NA,TRBJ1-1,TRBV10-3,TGTGCCATCAGTGAGTCAGGCGGATTGAACACTGAAGCTTTCTTT,CAISESGGLNTEAFF
TRBD1,NA,TRBJ1-1,TRBV19,TGTGCCAGTAGTATTGACACAGGGGGAAACACTGAAGCTTTCTTT,CASSIDTGGNTEAFF
NA,NA,TRBJ2-2,TRBV11-2,TGTGCCAGCAGCCAATATCAGGGTACCGGGGAGCTGTTTTTT,CASSQYQGTGELFF
NA,NA,TRBJ2-7,TRBV27,TGTGCCAGCAGTCCAAGGGGCGTAGGACTATCCTACGAGCAGTACTTC,CASSPRGVGLSYEQYF
TRBD1,NA,TRBJ1-6,TRBV28,TGTGCCAGCACCCCGCGACAGGGACAAAGCTCCTATAATTCACCCCTCCACTTT,CASTPRQGQSSYNSPLHF